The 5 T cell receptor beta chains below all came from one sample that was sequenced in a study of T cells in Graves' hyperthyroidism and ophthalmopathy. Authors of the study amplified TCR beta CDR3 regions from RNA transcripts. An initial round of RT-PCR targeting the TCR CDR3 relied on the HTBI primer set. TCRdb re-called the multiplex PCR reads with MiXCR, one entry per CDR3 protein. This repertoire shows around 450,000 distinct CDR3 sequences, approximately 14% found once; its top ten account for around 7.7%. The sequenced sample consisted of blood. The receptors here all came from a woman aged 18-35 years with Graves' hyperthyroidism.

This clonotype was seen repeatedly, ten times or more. CDR3 in DNA: TGTGCCAGCTCACCGTCCGAGGACGGCTACGAGCAGTACTTC. This encodes CASSPSEDGYEQYF. This chain connects TRBV18 to TRBJ2-7; D is ambiguous. Per germline, CDR1 KGHSH and CDR2 LQKENI. V shed 3 bases and J shed 3 bases, with 12 bases lying between them. The CDR3 runs 14 residues.

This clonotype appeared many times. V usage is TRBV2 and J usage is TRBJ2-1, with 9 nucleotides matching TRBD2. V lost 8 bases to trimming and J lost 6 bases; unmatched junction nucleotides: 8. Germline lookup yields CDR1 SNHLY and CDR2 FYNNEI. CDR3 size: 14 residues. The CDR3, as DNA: TGTGCCAGCTGGATGCGGACTAGCGTCAATGAGCAGTTCTTC. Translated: CASWMRTSVNEQFF.

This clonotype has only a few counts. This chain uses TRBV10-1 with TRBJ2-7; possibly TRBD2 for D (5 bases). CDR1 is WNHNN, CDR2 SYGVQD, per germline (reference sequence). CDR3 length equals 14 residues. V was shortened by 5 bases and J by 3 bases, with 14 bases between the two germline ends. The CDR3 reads CASSSAAGNYEQYF. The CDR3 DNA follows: TGCGCCAGCAGTAGTGCAGCCGGGAACTACGAGCAGTACTTC.

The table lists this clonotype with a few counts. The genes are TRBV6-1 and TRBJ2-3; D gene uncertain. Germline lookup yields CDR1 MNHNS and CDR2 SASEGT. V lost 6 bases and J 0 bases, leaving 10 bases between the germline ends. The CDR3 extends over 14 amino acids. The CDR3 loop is CASRVDFSTDTQYF. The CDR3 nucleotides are TGTGCCAGCAGGGTAGATTTTAGCACAGATACGCAGTATTTT.

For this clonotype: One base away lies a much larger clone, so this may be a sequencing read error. This CDR3 is CASSSGRQSLETQYF. The CDR3 region has the DNA TGCGCCAGCAGCAGCGGGAGACAGAGTCTCGAGACCCAGTACTTC. V is TRBV5-1 and J is TRBJ2-5; 8 bases align to TRBD2. The junction had 10 bases not matched to a gene; V was cut back by 4 bases and J by 5 bases. This CDR3 has 15 residues. The germline V gene encodes CDR1 SGHRS and CDR2 YFSETQ.